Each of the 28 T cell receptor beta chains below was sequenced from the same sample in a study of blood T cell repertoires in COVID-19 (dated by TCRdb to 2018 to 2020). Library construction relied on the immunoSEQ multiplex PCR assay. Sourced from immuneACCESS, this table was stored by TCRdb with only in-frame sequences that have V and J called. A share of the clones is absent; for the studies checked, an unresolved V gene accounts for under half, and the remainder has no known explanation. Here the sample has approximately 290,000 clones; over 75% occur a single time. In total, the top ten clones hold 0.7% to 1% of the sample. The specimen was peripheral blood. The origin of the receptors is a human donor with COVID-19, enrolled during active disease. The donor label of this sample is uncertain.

Here the CDR3 DNA reads TGTGCCAGCAGCGGAACCTCTAGCGGCCTATACGAGCAGTACTTC. Its protein is CASSGTSSGLYEQYF. V usage is TRBV5-6 and J usage is TRBJ2-7; TRBD2 aligns across 7 bases. With V trimmed by 4 bases and J by 4 bases, 11 bases remained unmatched. The germline V gene has CDR1 SGHDT and CDR2 YYEEEE. This CDR3 has 15 residues.

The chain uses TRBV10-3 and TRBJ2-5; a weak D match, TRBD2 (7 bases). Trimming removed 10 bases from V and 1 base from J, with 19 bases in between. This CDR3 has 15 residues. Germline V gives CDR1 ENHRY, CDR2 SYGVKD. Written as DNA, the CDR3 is TGTGCCAGTGGGGGGGCTAGCGGCTTCCAAGAGACCCAGTACTTC. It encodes CASGGASGFQETQYF.

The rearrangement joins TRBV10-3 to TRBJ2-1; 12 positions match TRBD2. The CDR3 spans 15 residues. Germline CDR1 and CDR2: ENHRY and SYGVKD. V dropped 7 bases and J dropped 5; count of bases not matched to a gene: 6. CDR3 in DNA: TGTGCCATCACTCCGGGACTAGCGGGTAACAATGAGCAGTTCTTC. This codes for CAITPGLAGNNEQFF.

The CDR3 nucleotides are TGTGCCAGCAGCCAGCTACAGGGGGCCGGTGAAGCTTTCTTT. Its protein product is CASSQLQGAGEAFF. The rearrangement links TRBV3-1 (or the pseudogene TRBV3-2) to TRBJ1-1; 9 nucleotides line up with TRBD1. The germline CDR1 and CDR2 sequences are LGHDT and YNNKEL (reference sequence). V was pared by 3 bases and J by 7 bases, with 6 bases of the junction left unmatched. CDR3 length equals 14 residues.

The CDR3 coding sequence is TGTGCCAGCAGTTACGGACAGAGATATGAAAAACTGTTTTTT. Its protein product is CASSYGQRYEKLFF. The V gene is TRBV6-5, the J gene TRBJ1-4; possibly TRBD1 for D (6 bases). Germline values: CDR1 MNHEY, CDR2 SVGAGI. The V end was cut by 2 bases, the J end by 6 bases, with 10 bases between. The CDR3 is made up of 14 amino acids.

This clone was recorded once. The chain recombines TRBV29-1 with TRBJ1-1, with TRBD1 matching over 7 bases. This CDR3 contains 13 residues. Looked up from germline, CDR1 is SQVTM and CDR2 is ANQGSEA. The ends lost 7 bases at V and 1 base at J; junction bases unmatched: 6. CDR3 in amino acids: CSAGQASNTEAFF. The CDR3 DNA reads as TGCAGCGCCGGACAGGCCTCGAACACTGAAGCTTTCTTT. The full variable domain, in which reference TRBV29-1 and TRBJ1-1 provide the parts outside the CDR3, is SAVISQKPSRDICQRGTSLTIQCQVDSQVTMMFWYRQQPGQSLTLIATANQGSEATYESGFVIDKFPISRPNLTFSTLTVSNMSPEDSSIYLCSAGQASNTEAFFGQGTRLTVV.

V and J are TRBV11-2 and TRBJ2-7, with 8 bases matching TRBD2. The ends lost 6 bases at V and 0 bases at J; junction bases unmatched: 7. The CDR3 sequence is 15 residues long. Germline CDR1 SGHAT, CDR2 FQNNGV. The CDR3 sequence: CASRRTSGNSYEQYF. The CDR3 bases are TGTGCCAGCAGACGAACTAGCGGCAACTCCTACGAGCAGTACTTC. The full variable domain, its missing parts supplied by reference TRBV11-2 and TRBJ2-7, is EAGVAQSPRYKIIEKRQSVAFWCNPISGHATLYWYQQILGQGPKLLIQFQNNGVVDDSQLPKDRFSAERLKGVDSTLKIQPAKLEDSAVYLCASRRTSGNSYEQYFGPGTRLTVT.

The CDR3 loop reads CASSSVSEQYF. CDR3 in DNA: TGTGCCAGCAGCTCTGTCTCGGAGCAGTACTTC. This sequence joins TRBV3-1 (or the pseudogene TRBV3-2) and TRBJ2-7; D call uncertain. CDR3 size: 11 residues. Trimming left V 5 bases short and J 7 bases short, with 9 bases between. Germline-derived CDR1 and CDR2 are LGHDT and YNNKEL (reference sequence).

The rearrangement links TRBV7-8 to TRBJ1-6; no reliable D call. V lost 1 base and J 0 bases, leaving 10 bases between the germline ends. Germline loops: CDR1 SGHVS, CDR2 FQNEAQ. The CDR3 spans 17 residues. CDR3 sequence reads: CASSLGFRDSYNSPLHF. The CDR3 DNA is TGTGCCAGCAGCTTAGGGTTCCGGGACTCCTATAATTCACCCCTCCACTTT.

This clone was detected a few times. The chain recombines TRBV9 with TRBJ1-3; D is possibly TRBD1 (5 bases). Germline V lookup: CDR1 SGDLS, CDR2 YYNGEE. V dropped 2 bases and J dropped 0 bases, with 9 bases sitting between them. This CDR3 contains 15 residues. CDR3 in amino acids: CASSVQGNSGNTIYF. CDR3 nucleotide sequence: TGTGCCAGCAGCGTCCAGGGAAACTCTGGAAACACCATATATTTT.

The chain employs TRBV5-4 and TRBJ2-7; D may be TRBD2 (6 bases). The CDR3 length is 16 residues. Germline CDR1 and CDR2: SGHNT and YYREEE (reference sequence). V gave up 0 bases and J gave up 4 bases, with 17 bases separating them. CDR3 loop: CASSLEVGSLVYEQYF. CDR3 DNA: TGTGCCAGCAGCTTGGAAGTCGGGAGTCTAGTTTACGAGCAGTACTTC.

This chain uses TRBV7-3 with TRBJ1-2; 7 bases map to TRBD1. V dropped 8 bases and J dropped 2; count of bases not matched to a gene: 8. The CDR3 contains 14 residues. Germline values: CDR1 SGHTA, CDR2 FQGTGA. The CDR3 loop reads CASAPSTGNYGYTF. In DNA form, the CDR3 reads TGTGCCAGCGCCCCCTCGACAGGGAACTATGGCTACACCTTC.

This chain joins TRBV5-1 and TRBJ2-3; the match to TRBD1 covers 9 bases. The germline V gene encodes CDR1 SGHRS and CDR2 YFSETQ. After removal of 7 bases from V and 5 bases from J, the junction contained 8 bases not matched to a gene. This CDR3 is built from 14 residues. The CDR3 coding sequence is TGCGCCAGCTGGACAGGGGAGGTTAGAGATACGCAGTATTTT. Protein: CASWTGEVRDTQYF.

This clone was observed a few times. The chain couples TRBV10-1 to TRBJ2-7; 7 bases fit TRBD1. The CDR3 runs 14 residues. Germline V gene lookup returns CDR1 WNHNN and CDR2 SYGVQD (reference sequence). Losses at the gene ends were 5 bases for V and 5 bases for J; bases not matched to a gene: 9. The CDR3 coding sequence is TGCGCCAGCAGTAAAGACAGGGTGGTCGACGAGCAGTACTTC. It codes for CASSKDRVVDEQYF.

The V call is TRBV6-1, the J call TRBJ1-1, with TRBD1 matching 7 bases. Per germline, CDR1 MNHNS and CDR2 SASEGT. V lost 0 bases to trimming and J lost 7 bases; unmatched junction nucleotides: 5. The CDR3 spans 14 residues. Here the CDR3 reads CASSEARDSREAFF. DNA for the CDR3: TGTGCCAGCAGTGAAGCGCGGGACAGCCGTGAAGCTTTCTTT.

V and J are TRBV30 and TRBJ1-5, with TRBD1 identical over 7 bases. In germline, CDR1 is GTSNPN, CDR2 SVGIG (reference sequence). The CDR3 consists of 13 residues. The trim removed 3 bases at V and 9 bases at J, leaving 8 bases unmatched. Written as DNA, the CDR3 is TGTGCCTGGAGCGAGTCCAGGACAGGGCCCCAGCATTTT. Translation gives CAWSESRTGPQHF.

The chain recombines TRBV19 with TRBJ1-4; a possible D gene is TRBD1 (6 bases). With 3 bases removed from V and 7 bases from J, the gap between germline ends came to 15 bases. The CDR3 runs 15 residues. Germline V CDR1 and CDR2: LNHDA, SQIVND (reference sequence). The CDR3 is CASSMDSSGSEKLFF. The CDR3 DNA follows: TGTGCCAGTAGTATGGACAGTAGTGGCAGTGAAAAACTGTTTTTT.

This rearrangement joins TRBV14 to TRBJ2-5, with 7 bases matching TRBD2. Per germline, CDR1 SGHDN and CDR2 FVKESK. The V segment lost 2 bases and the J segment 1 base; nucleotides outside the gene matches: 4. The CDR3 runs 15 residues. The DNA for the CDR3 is TGTGCCAGCAGCCAATACTCTAGCGGCCAAGAGACCCAGTACTTC. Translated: CASSQYSSGQETQYF.

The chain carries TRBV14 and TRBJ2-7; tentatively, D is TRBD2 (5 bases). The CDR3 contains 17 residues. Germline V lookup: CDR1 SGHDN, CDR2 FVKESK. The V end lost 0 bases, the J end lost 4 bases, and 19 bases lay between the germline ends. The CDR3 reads CASSQDVRGLSRYEQYF. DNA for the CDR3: TGTGCCAGCAGCCAAGATGTTCGGGGTCTGAGCCGGTACGAGCAGTACTTC.

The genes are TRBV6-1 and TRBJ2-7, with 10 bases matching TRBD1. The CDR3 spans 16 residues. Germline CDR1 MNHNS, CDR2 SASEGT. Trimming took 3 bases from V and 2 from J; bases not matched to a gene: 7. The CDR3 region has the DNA TGTGCCAGCAGTGACTTTGGACAGGGGGATGCCTACGAGCAGTACTTC. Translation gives CASSDFGQGDAYEQYF.

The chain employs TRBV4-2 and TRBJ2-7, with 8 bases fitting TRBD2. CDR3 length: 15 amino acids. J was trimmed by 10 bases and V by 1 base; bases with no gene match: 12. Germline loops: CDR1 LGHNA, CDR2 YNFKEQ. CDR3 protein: CASSQAYSGALEQYF. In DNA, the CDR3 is TGTGCCAGCAGCCAAGCTTATAGCGGGGCCCTAGAACAGTACTTC.

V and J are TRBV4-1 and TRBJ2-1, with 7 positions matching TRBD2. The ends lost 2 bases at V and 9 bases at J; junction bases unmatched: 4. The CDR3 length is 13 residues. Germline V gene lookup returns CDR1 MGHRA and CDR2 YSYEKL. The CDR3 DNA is TGCGCCAGCAGCCAAACCGGGACTACTGAGCAGTTCTTC. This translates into CASSQTGTTEQFF.

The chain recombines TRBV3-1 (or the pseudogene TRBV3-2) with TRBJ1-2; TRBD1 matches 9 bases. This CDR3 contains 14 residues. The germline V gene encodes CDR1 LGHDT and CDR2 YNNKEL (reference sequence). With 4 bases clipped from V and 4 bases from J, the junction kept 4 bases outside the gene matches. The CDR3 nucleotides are TGTGCCAGCAGCCCGGACAGGGGTATCTATGGCTACACCTTC. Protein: CASSPDRGIYGYTF.

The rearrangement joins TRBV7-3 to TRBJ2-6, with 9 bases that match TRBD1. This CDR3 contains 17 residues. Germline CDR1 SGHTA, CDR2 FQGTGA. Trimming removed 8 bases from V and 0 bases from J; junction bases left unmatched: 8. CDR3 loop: CASSRTGEVSGANVLTF. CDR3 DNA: TGTGCCAGCTCTCGGACAGGGGAGGTCTCTGGGGCCAACGTCCTGACTTTC.

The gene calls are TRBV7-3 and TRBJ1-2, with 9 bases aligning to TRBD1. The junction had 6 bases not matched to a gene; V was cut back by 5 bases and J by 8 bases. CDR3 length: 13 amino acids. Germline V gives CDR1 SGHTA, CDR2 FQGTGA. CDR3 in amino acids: CASSTRTGEGYTF. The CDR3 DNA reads TGTGCCAGCAGCACCCGGACAGGGGAGGGCTACACCTTC.

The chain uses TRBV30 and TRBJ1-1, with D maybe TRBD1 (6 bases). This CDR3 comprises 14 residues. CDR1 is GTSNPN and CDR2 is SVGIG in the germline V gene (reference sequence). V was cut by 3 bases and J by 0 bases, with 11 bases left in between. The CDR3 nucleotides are TGTGCCTGGAGAAAGAGGGGGTTGAACACTGAAGCTTTCTTT. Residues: CAWRKRGLNTEAFF.

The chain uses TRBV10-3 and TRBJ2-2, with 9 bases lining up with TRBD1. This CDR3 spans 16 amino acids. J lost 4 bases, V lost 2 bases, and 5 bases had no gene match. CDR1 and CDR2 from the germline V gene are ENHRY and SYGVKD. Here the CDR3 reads CAISEKRTGATGELFF. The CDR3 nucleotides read TGTGCCATCAGTGAGAAAAGGACAGGGGCCACCGGGGAGCTGTTTTTT.

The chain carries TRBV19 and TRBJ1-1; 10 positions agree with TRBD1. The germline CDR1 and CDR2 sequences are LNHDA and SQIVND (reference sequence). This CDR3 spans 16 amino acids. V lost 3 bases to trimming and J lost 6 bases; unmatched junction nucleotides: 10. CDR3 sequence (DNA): TGTGCCAGTAGTATTCTCGGGACAGGGGCTCAGGCTGAAGCTTTCTTT. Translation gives CASSILGTGAQAEAFF.